The clone carrying this T cell receptor (beta chain) was recorded once. The sample belongs to a study of blood T cell repertoires in COVID-19. For the study at large: Some COVID-19 samples were acute and others convalescent; all came from the United States, Italy and Spain. The cDNA or gDNA used as material had been derived from T cells, B-cell-depleted T cells, or PBMCs.

CDR1 is LNHNV and CDR2 is YYDKDF in the germline V gene (reference sequence). V lost 0 bases to trimming and J lost 2 bases, with 11 bases between them. The CDR3 is 15 amino acids. Original data processing: Nucleated cell counts were estimated from reference gene primer amplification. Some clones are missing from TCRdb's copy, which holds only in-frame ones; the method was immunoSEQ multiplex PCR. V and J calls and clone size are as listed in that table; D and trimming were resolved from the DNA. The sample yields tens of thousands of clones, about 86% seen once. The gene calls are TRBV15 and TRBJ2-7, with TRBD1 as a possible D gene (5 bases). Material: peripheral blood. The receptor comes from a woman aged 55-69 years with acute or convalescent COVID-19. CDR3 region: CATSREGPGPYEQYF. CDR3 sequence (DNA): TGTGCCACCAGCAGAGAGGGGCCGGGCCCCTACGAGCAGTACTTC.